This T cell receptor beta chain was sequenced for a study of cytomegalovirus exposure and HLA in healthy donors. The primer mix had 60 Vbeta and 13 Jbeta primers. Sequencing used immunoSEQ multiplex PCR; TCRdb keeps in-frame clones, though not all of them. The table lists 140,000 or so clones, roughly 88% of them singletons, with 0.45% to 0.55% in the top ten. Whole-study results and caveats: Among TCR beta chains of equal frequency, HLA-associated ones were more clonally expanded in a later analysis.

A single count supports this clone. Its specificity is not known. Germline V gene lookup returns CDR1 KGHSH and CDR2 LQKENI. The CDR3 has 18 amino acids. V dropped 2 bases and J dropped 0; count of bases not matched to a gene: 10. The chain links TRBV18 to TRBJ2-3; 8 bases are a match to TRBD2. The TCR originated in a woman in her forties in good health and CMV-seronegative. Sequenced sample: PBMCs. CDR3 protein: CASSPFRRSGRSTDTQYF. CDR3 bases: TGTGCCAGCTCACCATTTAGACGGAGCGGGAGAAGCACAGATACGCAGTATTTT.